What follows is one T cell receptor (beta chain) and its context. This sample was included in a study of blood T cell repertoires in COVID-19. Looking at the study overall: Both acute and convalescent COVID-19 samples were obtained from the United States, Italy and Spain.

Original analysis: For nucleated cells, counts were estimated from reference gene primer amplification. Some clones are missing from TCRdb's copy, which holds only in-frame ones; the method was immunoSEQ multiplex PCR. The DNA was the basis for D and trimming; V, J and clone size are from that table. The sample has tens of thousands of clones, around 90% seen once. Germline V CDR1 and CDR2: SGDLS, YYNGEE. The length of the CDR3 is 16 residues. V lost 3 bases, J lost 7 bases, and 10 bases stayed unmatched. Sequencing input: peripheral blood. The genes are TRBV9 and TRBJ2-7; TRBD2 matches 13 bases. The origin of this receptor is a woman between 50 and 59 years old with acute or convalescent COVID-19. Here the CDR3 reads CASSAHPGTSGIEQYF. CDR3 nucleotide sequence: TGTGCCAGCAGCGCCCACCCCGGGACTAGCGGGATTGAGCAGTACTTC.